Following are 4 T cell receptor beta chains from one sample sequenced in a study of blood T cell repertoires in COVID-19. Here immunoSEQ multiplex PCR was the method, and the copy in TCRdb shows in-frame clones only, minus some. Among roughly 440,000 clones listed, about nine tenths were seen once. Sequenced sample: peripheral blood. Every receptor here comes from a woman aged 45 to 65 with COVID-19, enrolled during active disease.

CDR3 protein: CASSKLGLGQGTGELFF. The CDR3 nucleotides are TGTGCCAGTAGTAAATTGGGTCTGGGACAGGGCACCGGGGAGCTGTTTTTT. The chain carries TRBV19 and TRBJ2-2; 9 nucleotides align to TRBD1. Germline-derived CDR1 and CDR2 are LNHDA and SQIVND (reference sequence). CDR3 size: 17 residues. V lost 4 bases and J lost 4; bases outside the gene matches: 10.

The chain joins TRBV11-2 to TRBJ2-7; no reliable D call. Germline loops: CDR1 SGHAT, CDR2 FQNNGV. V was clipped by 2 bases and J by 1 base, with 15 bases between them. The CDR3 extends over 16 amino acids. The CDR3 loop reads CASSLSGSRFSYEQYF. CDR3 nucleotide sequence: TGTGCCAGCAGCTTATCAGGAAGCAGGTTTTCCTACGAGCAGTACTTC.

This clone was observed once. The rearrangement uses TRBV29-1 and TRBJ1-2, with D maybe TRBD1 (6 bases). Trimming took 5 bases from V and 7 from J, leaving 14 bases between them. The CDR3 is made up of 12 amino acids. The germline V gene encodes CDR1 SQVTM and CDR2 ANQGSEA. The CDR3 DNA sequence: TGCAGCGTTTCCTTGGGGGGGCTTGGCTACACCTTC. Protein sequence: CSVSLGGLGYTF.

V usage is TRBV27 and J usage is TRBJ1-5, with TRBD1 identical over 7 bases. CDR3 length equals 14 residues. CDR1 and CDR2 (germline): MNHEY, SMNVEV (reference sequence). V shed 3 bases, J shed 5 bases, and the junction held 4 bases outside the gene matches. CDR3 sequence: CASSLGQGDQPQHF. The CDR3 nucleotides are TGTGCCAGCAGTTTGGGGCAGGGGGATCAGCCCCAGCATTTT.